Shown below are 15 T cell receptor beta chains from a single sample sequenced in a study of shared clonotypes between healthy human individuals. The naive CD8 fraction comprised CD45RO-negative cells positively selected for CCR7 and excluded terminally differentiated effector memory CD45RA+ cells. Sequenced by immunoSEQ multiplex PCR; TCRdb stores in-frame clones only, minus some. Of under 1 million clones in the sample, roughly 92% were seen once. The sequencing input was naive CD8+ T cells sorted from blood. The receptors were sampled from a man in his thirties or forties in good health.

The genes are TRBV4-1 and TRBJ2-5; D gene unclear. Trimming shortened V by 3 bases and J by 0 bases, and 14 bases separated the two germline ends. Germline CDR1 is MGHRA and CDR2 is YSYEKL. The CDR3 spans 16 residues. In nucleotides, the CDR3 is TGCGCCAGCAGCCATTCCCCCACCCGGGACCAAGAGACCCAGTACTTC. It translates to CASSHSPTRDQETQYF.

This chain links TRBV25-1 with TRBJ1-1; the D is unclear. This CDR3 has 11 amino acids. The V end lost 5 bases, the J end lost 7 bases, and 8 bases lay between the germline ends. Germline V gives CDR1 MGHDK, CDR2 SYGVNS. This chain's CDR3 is CASSPGIEAFF. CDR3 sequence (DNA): TGTGCCAGCAGTCCTGGGATTGAAGCTTTCTTT.

CDR3 in DNA: TGTGCCAGCAGTCCGGGGTCTAGCGGGAGGGCTGATGAGCAGTTCTTC. It specifies CASSPGSSGRADEQFF. V and J are TRBV28 and TRBJ2-1; the match to TRBD2 covers 12 bases. V trimming: 5 bases; J trimming: 8 bases; junction bases outside the gene matches: 10. The CDR3 contains 16 residues. Germline V lookup: CDR1 MDHEN, CDR2 SYDVKM.

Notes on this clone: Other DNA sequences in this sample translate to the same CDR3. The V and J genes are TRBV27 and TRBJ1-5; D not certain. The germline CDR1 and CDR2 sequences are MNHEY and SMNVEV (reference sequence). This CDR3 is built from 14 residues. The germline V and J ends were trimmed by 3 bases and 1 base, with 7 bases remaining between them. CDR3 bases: TGTGCCAGCAGTTTGGTAGGGAGCAATCAGCCCCAGCATTTT. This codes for CASSLVGSNQPQHF.

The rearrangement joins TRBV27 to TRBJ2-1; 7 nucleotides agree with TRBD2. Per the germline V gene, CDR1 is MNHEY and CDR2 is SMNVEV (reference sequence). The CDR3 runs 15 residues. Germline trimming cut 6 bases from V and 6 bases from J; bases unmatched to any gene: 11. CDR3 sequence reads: CASSLAGLAVNEQFF. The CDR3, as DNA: TGTGCCAGCAGCTTGGCAGGTCTAGCGGTCAATGAGCAGTTCTTC.

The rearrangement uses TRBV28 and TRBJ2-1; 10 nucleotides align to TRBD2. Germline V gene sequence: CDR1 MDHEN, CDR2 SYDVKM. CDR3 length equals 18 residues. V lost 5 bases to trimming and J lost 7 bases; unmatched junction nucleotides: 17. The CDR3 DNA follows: TGTGCCAGCAGTCAACCCCGGAAGATGGGACTAGCGAGGAATGAGCAGTTCTTC. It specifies CASSQPRKMGLARNEQFF.

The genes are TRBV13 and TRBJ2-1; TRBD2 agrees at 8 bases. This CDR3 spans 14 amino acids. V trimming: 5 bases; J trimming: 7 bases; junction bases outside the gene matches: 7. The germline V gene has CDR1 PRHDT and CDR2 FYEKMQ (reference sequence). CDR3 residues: CASSGPGGPNEQFF. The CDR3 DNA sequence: TGTGCCAGCAGCGGGCCGGGAGGGCCGAATGAGCAGTTCTTC.

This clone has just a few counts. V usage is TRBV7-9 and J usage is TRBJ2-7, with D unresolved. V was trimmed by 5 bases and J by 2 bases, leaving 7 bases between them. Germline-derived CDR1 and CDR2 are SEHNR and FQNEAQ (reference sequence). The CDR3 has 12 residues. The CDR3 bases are TGTGCCAGCAGCAAGGATGCCTACGAGCAGTACTTC. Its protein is CASSKDAYEQYF.

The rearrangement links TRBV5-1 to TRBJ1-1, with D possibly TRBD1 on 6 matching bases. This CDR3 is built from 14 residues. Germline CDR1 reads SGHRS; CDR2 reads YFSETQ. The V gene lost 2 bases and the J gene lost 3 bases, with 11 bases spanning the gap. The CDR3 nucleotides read TGCGCCAGCAGCTTATCACAGGGTTACACTGAAGCTTTCTTT. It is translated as CASSLSQGYTEAFF. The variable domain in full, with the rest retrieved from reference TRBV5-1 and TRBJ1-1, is KAGVTQTPRYLIKTRGQQVTLSCSPISGHRSVSWYQQTPGQGLQFLFEYFSETQRNKGNFPGRFSGRQFSNSRSEMNVSTLELGDSALYLCASSLSQGYTEAFFGQGTRLTVV.

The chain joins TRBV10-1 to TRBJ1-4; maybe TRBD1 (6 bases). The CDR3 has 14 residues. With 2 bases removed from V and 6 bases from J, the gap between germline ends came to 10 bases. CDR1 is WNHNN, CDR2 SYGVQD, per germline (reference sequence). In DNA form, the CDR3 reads TGCGCCAGCAGTGAGGACAGGTCAGATGAAAAACTGTTTTTT. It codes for CASSEDRSDEKLFF.

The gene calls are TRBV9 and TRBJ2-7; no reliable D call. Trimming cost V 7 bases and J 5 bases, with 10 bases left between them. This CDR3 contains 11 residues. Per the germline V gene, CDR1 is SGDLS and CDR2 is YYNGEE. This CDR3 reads CASGQHDEQYF. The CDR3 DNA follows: TGTGCCAGCGGGCAGCACGACGAGCAGTACTTC.

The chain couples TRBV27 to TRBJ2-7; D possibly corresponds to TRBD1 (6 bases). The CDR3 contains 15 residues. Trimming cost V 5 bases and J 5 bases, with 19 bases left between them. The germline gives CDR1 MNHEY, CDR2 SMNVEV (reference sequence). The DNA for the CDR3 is TGTGCCAGCAGTCCCAACAGGGCCCCGACCCACGAGCAGTACTTC. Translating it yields CASSPNRAPTHEQYF.

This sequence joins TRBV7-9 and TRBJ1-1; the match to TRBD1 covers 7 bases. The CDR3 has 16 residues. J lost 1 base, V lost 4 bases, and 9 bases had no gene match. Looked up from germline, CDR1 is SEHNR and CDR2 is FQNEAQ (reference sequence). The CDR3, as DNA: TGTGCCAGCAGCTCATTCCTGGGGACAGAGAACACTGAAGCTTTCTTT. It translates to CASSSFLGTENTEAFF.

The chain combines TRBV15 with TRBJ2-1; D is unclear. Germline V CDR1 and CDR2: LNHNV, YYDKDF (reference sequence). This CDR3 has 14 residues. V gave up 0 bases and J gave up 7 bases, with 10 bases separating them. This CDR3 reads CATSRDHARNEQFF. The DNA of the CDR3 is TGTGCCACCAGCAGAGATCATGCGAGAAATGAGCAGTTCTTC. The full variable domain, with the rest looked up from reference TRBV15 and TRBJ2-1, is DAMVIQNPRYQVTQFGKPVTLSCSQTLNHNVMYWYQQKSSQAPKLLFHYYDKDFNNEADTPDNFQSRRPNTSFCFLDIRSPGLGDTAMYLCATSRDHARNEQFFGPGTRLTVL.

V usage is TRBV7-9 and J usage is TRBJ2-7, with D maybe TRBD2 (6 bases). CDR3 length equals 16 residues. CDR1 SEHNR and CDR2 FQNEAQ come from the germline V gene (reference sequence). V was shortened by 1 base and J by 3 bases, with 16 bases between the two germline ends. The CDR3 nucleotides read TGTGCCAGCAGCTTAGTCGTCGGGGGAAAAGACTACGAGCAGTACTTC. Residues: CASSLVVGGKDYEQYF.